Listed here are 13 T cell receptor beta chains from one sample, sequenced in a study of a mutant IDH1 vaccine in newly diagnosed glioma. Specified time point: week 5, during vaccination. Doses of 300 ug of mutant IDH1 20-mer peptide were given with topical imiquimod. Assay used: immunoSEQ multiplex PCR; TCRdb lists only in-frame clones, some missing. The sample yields about 83,000 clones, 75% to 95% seen once. These receptors lack a known antigen. Here the sequenced sample was PBMCs, taken from a glioma patient whose treatment included an IDH1 peptide vaccine. The source of these receptors is a woman between 45 and 60 years old with glioma.

The rearrangement uses TRBV5-4 and TRBJ1-2, with TRBD1 as a possible D gene (5 bases). Germline loops: CDR1 SGHNT, CDR2 YYREEE (reference sequence). The CDR3 sequence is 13 residues long. V was pared by 3 bases and J by 3 bases, with 9 bases between. Here the CDR3 DNA reads TGTGCCAGCAGCTCAGGGTTCGACTATGGCTACACCTTC. Translated, it gives CASSSGFDYGYTF.

The chain employs TRBV6-5 and TRBJ2-7, with D unclear. The germline CDR1 and CDR2 sequences are MNHEY and SVGAGI. V shed 5 bases and J shed 0 bases, with 8 bases lying between them. CDR3 length: 13 residues. The CDR3 loop is CASSRTVSYEQYF. CDR3 DNA: TGTGCCAGCAGTCGGACGGTCTCCTACGAGCAGTACTTC.

The rearrangement joins TRBV6-5 to TRBJ1-1; 7 bases line up with TRBD1. The CDR3 is made up of 14 amino acids. Germline CDR1 reads MNHEY; CDR2 reads SVGAGI. Germline trimming cut 2 bases from V and 4 bases from J; bases unmatched to any gene: 4. CDR3 amino acids: CASSYVAGGTEAFF. The CDR3 DNA is TGTGCCAGCAGTTACGTGGCAGGGGGCACTGAAGCTTTCTTT.

V usage is TRBV29-1 and J usage is TRBJ1-1; D is perhaps TRBD1 (6 bases). Trimming removed 6 bases from V and 2 bases from J, with 10 bases in between. The CDR3 contains 12 residues. Germline lookup yields CDR1 SQVTM and CDR2 ANQGSEA. The CDR3 here is CSVNRVNTEAFF. CDR3 nucleotide sequence: TGCAGCGTGAACAGGGTCAACACTGAAGCTTTCTTT.

The chain uses TRBV6-1 and TRBJ1-5, with D perhaps matching TRBD1 (6 bases). Between the trimmed V and J ends, which lost 0 bases and 5 bases, there was a span of 11 bases. CDR3 length: 15 amino acids. CDR1 and CDR2 from the germline V gene are MNHNS and SASEGT. Here the CDR3 reads CASSEAWAGDQPQHF. The CDR3, as DNA: TGTGCCAGCAGTGAAGCTTGGGCAGGGGATCAGCCCCAGCATTTT.

This clone is a singleton in its sample. The gene calls are TRBV2 and TRBJ1-5; no firm D call. The germline V gene encodes CDR1 SNHLY and CDR2 FYNNEI. V dropped 7 bases and J dropped 0 bases, with 7 bases sitting between them. There are 13 residues in the CDR3. CDR3 nucleotide sequence: TGTGCCAGCAAAGGCTATAGCAATCAGCCCCAGCATTTT. Its protein product is CASKGYSNQPQHF.

The chain has TRBV6-6 and TRBJ1-1; no firm D call. The CDR3 runs 14 residues. Trimming removed 0 bases from V and 1 base from J, with 6 bases in between. Germline assignment: CDR1 MNHNY and CDR2 SVGAGI (reference sequence). In nucleotides, the CDR3 is TGTGCCAGCAGTTACTCGTTGGCGAACACTGAAGCTTTCTTT. It encodes CASSYSLANTEAFF.

V gene TRBV27 combines with J gene TRBJ2-3; maybe TRBD1 (5 bases). The CDR3 is made up of 16 amino acids. CDR1 is MNHEY, CDR2 SMNVEV, per germline (reference sequence). V shed 3 bases and J shed 4 bases, with 17 bases lying between them. CDR3 bases: TGTGCCAGCAGTTTGGTTATGCCCCAGGGTTCAGATACGCAGTATTTT. Translation: CASSLVMPQGSDTQYF.

The rearrangement uses TRBV7-3 and TRBJ1-1, with a tentative D call TRBD1 (5 bases). The V and J ends lost 4 bases and 3 bases respectively, with 9 bases between them. The CDR3 loop spans 13 amino acids. Germline V CDR1 and CDR2: SGHTA, FQGTGA. CDR3 residues: CASSSRVHTEAFF. Here the CDR3 DNA reads TGTGCCAGCAGCTCCAGGGTCCACACTGAAGCTTTCTTT. Full variable domain (missing parts from reference TRBV7-3 and TRBJ1-1): GAGVSQTPSNKVTEKGKYVELRCDPISGHTALYWYRQSLGQGPEFLIYFQGTGAADDSGLPNDRFFAVRPEGSVSTLKIQRTERGDSAVYLCASSSRVHTEAFFGQGTRLTVV.

The chain is built from TRBV10-1 and TRBJ2-5, with 10 bases that match TRBD2. Germline-derived CDR1 and CDR2 are WNHNN and SYGVQD (reference sequence). Germline trimming cut 5 bases from V and 3 bases from J; bases unmatched to any gene: 21. This CDR3 is 20 amino acids long. CDR3 DNA sequence: TGCGCCAGCAGTCCTCCGCCTTGGACTAGCGGACTTAAAAGGGAAGAGACCCAGTACTTC. It codes for CASSPPPWTSGLKREETQYF.

The chain carries TRBV28 and TRBJ2-7; TRBD1 might be the D (5 bases). The germline V and J ends were trimmed by 8 bases and 2 bases, with 16 bases remaining between them. This CDR3 has 14 amino acids. Germline CDR1 and CDR2: MDHEN and SYDVKM. CDR3 residues: CASQTTRVAYEQYF. CDR3 sequence (DNA): TGTGCCAGCCAAACCACCAGGGTGGCCTACGAGCAGTACTTC.

The chain combines TRBV2 with TRBJ1-1; D gene ambiguous. Trimming took off 7 bases at V and 8 bases at J, with 11 bases between the two ends. Germline V gene lookup returns CDR1 SNHLY and CDR2 FYNNEI. The CDR3 totals 11 residues. The CDR3 coding sequence is TGTGCCAGCATCGGGGATGCAGAAGCTTTCTTT. Translated: CASIGDAEAFF.

The rearrangement links TRBV21-1 to TRBJ2-5; the table's D call TRBD2 went unverified against the DNA. TRBV21-1 is assigned pseudogene status. The CDR3 spans 17 residues. DNA of the CDR3: TGTGCCAGCAGCATAGGGACTAGGGACTTACTGGGAGAGACCCAGTACTTC. This codes for CASSIGTRDLLGETQYF.